The TCR beta chain under discussion was sequenced for a study of technical replicates of blood from a few donors. Libraries were prepared by immunoSEQ multiplex PCR; TCRdb keeps only in-frame clonotypes and omits some of them. In the table there are more than 65,000 clones, about 94% of which are singletons. The V and J ends lost 5 bases and 6 bases respectively, with 25 bases between them. Germline V lookup: CDR1 SGHTA, CDR2 FQGNSA. This CDR3 contains 18 residues. The TCR sequence derives from a human donor in good health. This sequence joins TRBV7-2 and TRBJ1-4; TRBD1 might be the D (5 bases). Sequencing was carried out using T cells isolated from PBMCs. CDR3 in amino acids: CASSVPGGNLLRDEKLFF. DNA for the CDR3: TGTGCCAGCAGCGTTCCCGGGGGGAACCTTTTGCGAGATGAAAAACTGTTTTTT.